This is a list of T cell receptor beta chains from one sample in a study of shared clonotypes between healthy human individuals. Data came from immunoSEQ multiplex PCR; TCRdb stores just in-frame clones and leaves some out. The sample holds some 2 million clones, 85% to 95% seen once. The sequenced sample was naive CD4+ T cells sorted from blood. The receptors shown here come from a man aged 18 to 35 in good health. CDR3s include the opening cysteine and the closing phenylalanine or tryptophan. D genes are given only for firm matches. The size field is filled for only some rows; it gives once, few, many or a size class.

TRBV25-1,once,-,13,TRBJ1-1,CASSKTANTEAFF,TGTGCCAGCAGCAAGACAGCGAACACTGAAGCTTTCTTT
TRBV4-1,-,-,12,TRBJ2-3,CASRSSTDTQYF,TGCGCCAGCAGATCTAGCACAGATACGCAGTATTTT
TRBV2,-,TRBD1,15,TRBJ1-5,CASSSGTGVHQPQHF,TGTGCCAGCAGTTCCGGGACAGGGGTGCATCAGCCCCAGCATTTT
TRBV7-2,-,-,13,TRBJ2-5,CANSLSRDETQYF,TGTGCCAACAGCTTATCCCGAGACGAGACCCAGTACTTC
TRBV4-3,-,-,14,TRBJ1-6,CASSQDFYNSPLHF,TGCGCCAGCAGCCAAGATTTCTATAATTCACCCCTCCACTTT
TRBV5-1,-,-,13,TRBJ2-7,CASSTGQSYEQYF,TGCGCCAGCAGCACCGGACAGTCCTACGAGCAGTACTTC
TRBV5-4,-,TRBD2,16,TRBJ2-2,CASTPRGGINTGELFF,TGTGCCAGCACCCCCCGCGGGGGGATTAACACCGGGGAGCTGTTTTTT
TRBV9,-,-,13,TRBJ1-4,CASKSATNEKLFF,TGTGCCAGCAAGAGTGCAACTAATGAAAAACTGTTTTTT
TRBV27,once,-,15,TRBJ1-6,CASSLRRESNSPLHF,TGTGCCAGCAGTTTGCGCCGGGAGAGCAATTCACCCCTCCACTTT
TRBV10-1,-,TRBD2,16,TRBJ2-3,CASSEKAASGRGTQYF,TGCGCCAGCAGTGAGAAGGCGGCTAGCGGAAGGGGTACGCAGTATTTT
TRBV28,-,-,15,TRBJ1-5,CASRVGGVGNQPQHF,TGTGCCAGCAGGGTTGGCGGAGTGGGGAATCAGCCCCAGCATTTT
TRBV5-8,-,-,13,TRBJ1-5,CASSLAGNQPQHF,TGTGCCAGCAGCTTGGCAGGGAATCAGCCCCAGCATTTT
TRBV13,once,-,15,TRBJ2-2,CASSWQGMNTGELFF,TGTGCCAGCAGCTGGCAGGGGATGAACACCGGGGAGCTGTTTTTT
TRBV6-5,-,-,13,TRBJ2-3,CASSYSRGDTQYF,TGTGCCAGCAGTTACTCGAGGGGGGATACGCAGTATTTT
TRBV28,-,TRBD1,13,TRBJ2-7,CASIWTGGYEQYF,TGTGCCAGCATCTGGACAGGGGGCTACGAGCAGTACTTC
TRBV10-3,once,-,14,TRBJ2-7,CAISVAGGAYEQYF,TGTGCCATCAGTGTGGCGGGTGGAGCCTACGAGCAGTACTTC
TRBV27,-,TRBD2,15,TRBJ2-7,CASRSLAGLSYEQYF,TGTGCCAGCAGATCGCTAGCGGGCCTCTCCTACGAGCAGTACTTC
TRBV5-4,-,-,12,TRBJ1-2,CASSLGIFGYTF,TGTGCCAGCAGCTTGGGAATTTTCGGCTACACCTTC
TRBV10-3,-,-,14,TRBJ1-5,CAISDTPSGGPQHF,TGTGCCATCAGTGACACTCCATCCGGAGGGCCCCAGCATTTT
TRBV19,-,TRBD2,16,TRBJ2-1,CASSPWTSGGLYEQFF,TGTGCCAGTAGTCCTTGGACTAGCGGGGGGTTATATGAGCAGTTCTTC
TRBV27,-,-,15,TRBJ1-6,CASSLSGVVNSPLHF,TGTGCCAGCAGTTTATCTGGTGTTGTGAATTCACCCCTCCACTTT
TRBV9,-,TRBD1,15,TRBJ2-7,CASSGGTGYSYEQYF,TGTGCCAGCAGCGGAGGGACAGGGTACTCCTACGAGCAGTACTTC
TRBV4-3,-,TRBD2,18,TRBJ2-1,CASSQLAGTSGRYNEQFF,TGCGCCAGCAGCCAACTAGCCGGGACTAGCGGGAGATATAATGAGCAGTTCTTC
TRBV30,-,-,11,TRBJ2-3,CAWSVHDTQYF,TGTGCCTGGAGTGTACATGATACGCAGTATTTT
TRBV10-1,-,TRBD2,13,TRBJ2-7,CASSVAGAHEQYF,TGCGCCAGCAGTGTGGCGGGAGCTCACGAGCAGTACTTC
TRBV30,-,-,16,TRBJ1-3,CAWKGAGAISGNTIYF,TGTGCCTGGAAAGGGGCAGGGGCTATCTCTGGAAACACCATATATTTT
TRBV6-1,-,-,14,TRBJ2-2,CASSAVARTGELFF,TGTGCCAGCAGTGCCGTAGCGCGCACCGGGGAGCTGTTTTTT
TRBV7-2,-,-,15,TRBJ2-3,CASRRSGTSTDTQYF,TGTGCCAGCAGGCGGAGCGGGACAAGCACAGATACGCAGTATTTT
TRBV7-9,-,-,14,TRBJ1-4,CASSLQGTNEKLFF,TGTGCCAGCAGCTTACAGGGAACTAATGAAAAACTGTTTTTT
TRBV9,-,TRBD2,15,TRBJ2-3,CASSVVGGGADTQYF,TGTGCCAGCAGCGTAGTGGGCGGGGGGGCAGATACGCAGTATTTT
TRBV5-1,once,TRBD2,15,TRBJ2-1,CASSSGLAGVNEQFF,TGCGCCAGCAGCTCCGGACTAGCGGGAGTGAATGAGCAGTTCTTC
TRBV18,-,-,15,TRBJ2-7,CASSPGETNGYEQYF,TGTGCCAGCTCACCCGGGGAAACCAACGGGTACGAGCAGTACTTC
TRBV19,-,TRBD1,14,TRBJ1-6,CASSITGEDSPLHF,TGTGCCAGTAGTATCACAGGGGAGGATTCACCCCTCCACTTT
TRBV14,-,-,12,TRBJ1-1,CASSQVYSEAFF,TGTGCCAGCAGCCAAGTTTACAGTGAAGCTTTCTTT
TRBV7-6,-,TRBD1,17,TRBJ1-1,CASSLASGQGAVTEAFF,TGTGCCAGCAGCTTAGCATCCGGACAGGGGGCGGTTACTGAAGCTTTCTTT
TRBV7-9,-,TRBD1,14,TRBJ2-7,CASRLGTGGLEQYF,TGTGCCAGTCGCCTCGGGACAGGGGGCCTCGAGCAGTACTTC
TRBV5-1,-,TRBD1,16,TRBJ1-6,CASSLDGQGTSSPLHF,TGCGCCAGCAGCTTGGATGGACAGGGCACGAGTTCACCCCTCCACTTT
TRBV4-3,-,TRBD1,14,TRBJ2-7,CASSQDRGAYEQYF,TGCGCCAGCAGCCAGGACAGGGGTGCCTACGAGCAGTACTTC
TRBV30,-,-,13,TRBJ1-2,CAWSGGTGYGYTF,TGTGCCTGGTCCGGGGGTACTGGGTATGGCTACACCTTC
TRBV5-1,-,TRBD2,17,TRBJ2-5,CASSRWTSGGAQETQYF,TGCGCCAGCAGCCGGTGGACTAGCGGGGGGGCCCAGGAGACCCAGTACTTC
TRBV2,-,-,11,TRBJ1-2,CATGGNYGYTF,TGTGCCACCGGAGGGAACTATGGCTACACCTTC
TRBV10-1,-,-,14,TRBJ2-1,CASSESSFSNEQFF,TGCGCCAGCAGTGAGTCGAGTTTTTCGAATGAGCAGTTCTTC
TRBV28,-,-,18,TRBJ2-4,CASSLSGAAGIFGDIQYF,TGTGCCAGCAGTTTATCAGGCGCGGCAGGGATTTTTGGGGACATTCAGTACTTC
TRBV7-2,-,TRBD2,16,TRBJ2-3,CASSLIGLALSDTQYF,TGTGCCAGCAGCTTAATTGGACTAGCGTTGTCGGATACGCAGTATTTT
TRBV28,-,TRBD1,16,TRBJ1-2,CASSSRDRGYLYGYTF,TGTGCCAGCAGTTCGAGGGACAGGGGCTACCTCTATGGCTACACCTTC
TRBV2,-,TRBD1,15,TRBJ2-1,CASTLDRGEYNEQFF,TGTGCCAGCACCTTAGACAGGGGCGAATACAATGAGCAGTTCTTC
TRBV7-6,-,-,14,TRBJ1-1,CASSHRTENTEAFF,TGTGCCAGCAGCCACCGGACAGAGAACACTGAAGCTTTCTTT
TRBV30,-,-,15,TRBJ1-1,CAWSPETTVNTEAFF,TGTGCCTGGAGTCCCGAGACGACAGTGAACACTGAAGCTTTCTTT